This T cell receptor beta chain comes out of a study of shared clonotypes between healthy human individuals. The overall study: A couple of women and a few men aged 18 to 49 made up the donors. CD8 memory received one plate per donor, CD8 naive two, CD4 memory three and CD4 naive three. Study-level points and caveats: In a few donors, approximately 5% of naive CD4 clonotypes appeared in common.

Looked up from germline, CDR1 is LGHNA and CDR2 is YSLEER. The CDR3 covers 15 residues. The V end was cut by 5 bases, the J end by 4 bases, with 15 bases between. For this clone: No antigen is known for it.

Terminally differentiated effector memory CD45RA+ cells were left out of the naive CD8 fraction, which was CD45RO-negative and positively selected for CCR7. Data came from immunoSEQ multiplex PCR; TCRdb stores just in-frame clones and leaves some out. The sample has about 2,200,000 clones; just over 90% are singletons. The clonotype comes from a man between 18 and 35 years old in good health. Some clones in this sample may be carry-over from other donors' samples. J is TRBJ1-3 and V is TRBV4-3; D perhaps matches TRBD1 (6 bases). The source material was naive CD8+ T cells from PBMCs. CDR3 DNA sequence: TGCGCCAGCAGCGAAGGGGGGGGTAGGGGAAACACCATATATTTT. Translating it yields CASSEGGGRGNTIYF.